Included here is one TCR beta chain sequence, with context. The antigen is undetermined. These data are taken from a study of cytomegalovirus exposure and HLA in healthy donors. Study outcomes and limitations: Researchers reported from a later analysis that most CMV-associated TCR beta chains appeared HLA-restricted. Roughly uniform depth of sequencing across donors was assumed in presence/absence analyses. The study put 150 or so TCR beta chains on its list as cytomegalovirus-associated. Under in vitro conditions, three CMV-associated chains were confirmed as specific for CMV antigens.

V lost 4 bases to trimming and J lost 5 bases, with 15 bases between them. Germline values: CDR1 SGHRS, CDR2 YFSETQ. The CDR3 extends over 15 amino acids. A multiplex PCR was run with 60 Vbeta primers and 13 Jbeta primers. Produced via immunoSEQ multiplex PCR; TCRdb's table is partial and in-frame only. Among 43,000 or so clones listed, roughly 60% were seen once. The chain combines TRBV5-1 with TRBJ1-4, with D maybe TRBD1 (5 bases). The TCR comes from a human donor in good health. Sequenced input: PBMCs. CDR3 sequence (DNA): TGCGCCAGCAGCATCGCGGGACTAGAAAATGAAAAACTGTTTTTT. It yields the protein CASSIAGLENEKLFF. Complete variable domain (other parts from reference TRBV5-1 and TRBJ1-4): KAGVTQTPRYLIKTRGQQVTLSCSPISGHRSVSWYQQTPGQGLQFLFEYFSETQRNKGNFPGRFSGRQFSNSRSEMNVSTLELGDSALYLCASSIAGLENEKLFFGSGTQLSVL.